The TCR beta chain described here comes from a study of beta chain features in type 1 diabetes. Study at large: Sorted cells numbering under 140,000,000 were examined across all samples. Regarding the study as a whole: Sampled from patients, naive, central memory and Treg TCRB repertoires appeared more similar than those sampled from healthy donors.

Of note for this clone: The antigen is unknown. This same CDR3 is encoded by further DNA sequences in the sample.

TCRB transcripts that were expressed got sequenced, as all of the isolated RNA had been reverse transcribed. This table comes from immunoSEQ multiplex PCR, and its TCRdb copy is limited to in-frame clones, with some not included. This sample has just over 600,000 clones, with around 15% found just once. The clonotype was recovered from a man between 18 and 29 years old in good health. Sample: naive CD4+ T cells from blood.

CDR3 in DNA: TGCAGCGTTGCTTCTTACGAGCAGTACTTC. Its protein is CSVASYEQYF. This sequence joins TRBV29-1 and TRBJ2-7; D gene uncertain. The V end was cut by 4 bases, the J end by 4 bases, with 5 bases between. Per germline, CDR1 SQVTM and CDR2 ANQGSEA. The CDR3 extends over 10 amino acids.